This TCR beta chain was captured by sequencing in a study of regulatory T cells in long-lasting Graves disease (dated by TCRdb to the early 2020s). Study-level background: Persistent Graves' disease was defined as persistently positive TSH receptor autoantibodies together with antithyroid drug treatment for over 5 years. Persistent Graves' disease patients were compared with newly diagnosed Graves' disease patients by peripheral blood TCR sequencing and RNA sequencing. The study was conducted in China and was registered as a clinical trial. TCR sequencing covered 13 persistent and around 20 newly diagnosed Graves' disease patients, 33 samples in total. In the clinical cohort, patients with persistent Graves' disease had used antithyroid drugs for an average of roughly 10 years.

This clonotype was found a few times. Its antigen target is currently unknown. The input lacks base qualities; no much larger clone sits a single base away. Interpreted using the paper, the time point label stands for: persistent/refractory GD, antithyroid drugs over 5 years with positive TRAb. For both TCR sequencing and RNA sequencing, RNA was extracted from PBMCs in TRIzol. The diagnosis of Graves' disease followed American Thyroid Association guidelines. Recruitment of patients was carried out at an endocrinology department in Xi'an, China. From each patient, about 9.7 milliliters of peripheral blood was collected into an EDTA anticoagulant tube. Ficoll Paque Plus density gradient separation was used to isolate PBMCs, and no further T cell sorting was done. An Agilent 2100 Bioanalyzer and agarose gel were used to check RNA quality, and a NanoDrop 2000 was used to measure RNA concentration. The protocol used for the library was multiplex PCR. For sequencing, an Illumina HiSeq 4000 was employed. iRepertoire HTBI primers and Arm-PCR amplification of CDR3 regions were used to construct TCR beta libraries. Gel purification was performed on PCR products prior to sequencing. In the source study's methods: A total of roughly 58 TRBV and under 15 TRBJ segments were identified across samples and were used for gene usage analysis of CDR3 amino acid clonotypes. COPE and FqMerger were used to merge the filtered high-quality paired reads into contigs. Contigs were aligned with BLAST to IMGT TRBV, TRBD and TRBJ reference genes, and CDR3 was defined per IMGT. Highly expanded clones were defined as clonotypes with a frequency above 0.1%. Shannon entropy served as the measure of repertoire diversity, while the Gini coefficient captured V-J evenness. A clonotype found in more than one individual was treated as public. TCRdb passed the public sequencing reads through fastp at Q25 and MiXCR, retaining productive beta sequences. Each CDR3 protein gets just one entry, which takes the most common genes and DNA from the rows behind it. None of the V and J calls come from the authors' own analysis; TCRdb made them. In all, the sample holds 430,000 or so distinct CDR3 sequences, and under 25% of those were seen once. Approximately 14% of the sample is taken by the ten largest.

Beyond this particular receptor, the publication reports: Sequencing and analysis were limited to the TCR beta chain. Preferential use of TRBV28, TRBJ1-2 and TRBJ2-5 was observed in persistent disease, whereas TRBV20-1 and TRBJ2-1 were favored in newly diagnosed disease. As a limitation, the authors acknowledged that the small sample size may reduce accuracy. Compared with newly diagnosed patients, persistent Graves' disease patients had lower TCR Shannon entropy and fewer highly expanded clones, which suggests clonal expansion. Only peripheral blood was studied, because thyroid tissue, the primary lesion, was inaccessible. Persistent patients shared more public clonotypes among themselves (around 2,700) than newly diagnosed patients did (about 970).

Based on the germline V gene (reference sequence), the CDR1 and CDR2 sequences are SGHNT and YYREEE. The CDR3 runs 14 residues from the cysteine to the phenylalanine. The read is trimmed to its CDR3 DNA, 42 bases read in frame from base 1. V is shortened by 2 bases, J by 5 bases, and the region joining them spans 12 bases. The chain links TRBV5-4 with TRBJ2-3, with the D call tentatively TRBD1 or TRBD2, each fitting 5 bases. The clonotype was recovered from a female donor with Graves disease. The input for sequencing was peripheral blood mononuclear cells (PBMCs), taken when the disease was refractory, from a patient treated with antithyroid drugs. The DNA reads TGTGCCAGCAGCTTCCGGGACGCGAAAGATACGCAGTATTTT. Its amino acids are CASSFRDAKDTQYF.